Following are 30 T cell receptor beta chains from one sample sequenced in a study of blood T cell repertoires in COVID-19. Only in-frame clones appear in the TCRdb table, and some are missing; sequencing was by immunoSEQ multiplex PCR. Of 200,000 or so clones in the sample, almost 85% are singletons; the top ten hold about 6.9%. Sample: peripheral blood. The receptors were gathered from a human donor with acute or convalescent COVID-19. The donor label of this sample is uncertain.

The V call is TRBV18, the J call TRBJ2-7; possibly TRBD2 for D (6 bases). There are 14 residues in the CDR3. CDR1 and CDR2 from the germline V gene are KGHSH and LQKENI. V lost 2 bases and J lost 4, with 12 bases in between. The CDR3 DNA reads TGTGCCAGCTCACCATACGGGAGTGGTTACGAGCAGTACTTC. It encodes CASSPYGSGYEQYF.

The chain is built from TRBV14 and TRBJ2-6; 9 bases agree with TRBD1. CDR3 size: 14 residues. After removal of 8 bases from V and 15 bases from J, the junction contained 14 bases not matched to a gene. Per the germline V gene, CDR1 is SGHDN and CDR2 is FVKESK. The CDR3 DNA reads TGTGCCAGCCGCAGGACAGGGGTCAGGAATGGCCTGACTTTC. Protein: CASRRTGVRNGLTF.

The chain employs TRBV7-9 and TRBJ1-4, with D perhaps TRBD1 (5 bases). Per germline, CDR1 SEHNR and CDR2 FQNEAQ (reference sequence). The CDR3 extends over 13 amino acids. The V end lost 5 bases, the J end lost 4 bases, and 8 bases lay between the germline ends. In DNA form, the CDR3 reads TGTGCCAGCAGCAGGGGAGTTAATGAAAAACTGTTTTTT. It yields the protein CASSRGVNEKLFF.

This clone came up once. V gene TRBV7-3 combines with J gene TRBJ2-2; 9 bases align to TRBD2. Germline-derived CDR1 and CDR2 are SGHTA and FQGTGA. The CDR3 is made up of 15 amino acids. V trimming: 3 bases; J trimming: 1 base; junction bases outside the gene matches: 0. CDR3 DNA sequence: TGTGCCAGCAGCTTGACTAGCGGGAACACCGGGGAGCTGTTTTTT. Its translation: CASSLTSGNTGELFF.

The V call is TRBV4-2, the J call TRBJ2-1; 10 nucleotides align to TRBD2. The germline gives CDR1 LGHNA, CDR2 YNFKEQ. The CDR3 runs to 16 residues. J gave up 8 bases and V 1 base, and 8 bases lay outside the gene matches. This CDR3 is CASSQVALAGVYEQFF. CDR3 DNA: TGTGCCAGCAGCCAAGTTGCGCTAGCGGGAGTCTATGAGCAGTTCTTC.

The V gene is TRBV24-1, the J gene TRBJ2-7; 14 bases match TRBD2. Germline CDR1 KGHDR, CDR2 SFDVKD. The CDR3 spans 20 residues. V gave up 4 bases and J gave up 4 bases; unmatched junction bases: 17. The CDR3 region is CATSDPGPGTSGSPGYEQYF. DNA of the CDR3: TGTGCCACCAGTGACCCCGGCCCGGGGACTAGCGGGAGTCCCGGGTACGAGCAGTACTTC.

This chain links TRBV18 with TRBJ2-3; 12 bases match TRBD2. V lost 8 bases to trimming and J lost 0 bases; unmatched junction nucleotides: 3. Germline V gene lookup returns CDR1 KGHSH and CDR2 LQKENI. The CDR3 extends over 15 amino acids. CDR3 sequence: CASGLAGHSTDTQYF. The CDR3 DNA reads as TGTGCCAGCGGACTAGCGGGACATAGCACAGATACGCAGTATTTT.

The V gene is TRBV27, the J gene TRBJ1-1; D perhaps matches TRBD1 (5 bases). Trimming left V 5 bases short and J 6 bases short, with 13 bases between. The CDR3 extends over 13 amino acids. Per germline, CDR1 MNHEY and CDR2 SMNVEV (reference sequence). CDR3 in amino acids: CASSLHGGAEAFF. The CDR3 DNA reads as TGTGCCAGCAGTCTACACGGGGGGGCTGAAGCTTTCTTT.

The chain carries TRBV28 and TRBJ1-5; D is uncertain. Germline V gene sequence: CDR1 MDHEN, CDR2 SYDVKM. V was shortened by 2 bases and J by 8 bases, with 7 bases between the two germline ends. The CDR3 consists of 12 residues. The CDR3 region has the DNA TGTGCCAGCAGTTTAGTCTCCGAGCCCCAGCATTTT. Translating it yields CASSLVSEPQHF.

The chain joins TRBV14 to TRBJ2-7, with 7 positions matching TRBD2. The germline V gene has CDR1 SGHDN and CDR2 FVKESK. Trimming cost V 1 base and J 2 bases; bases outside gene matches: 8. The CDR3 totals 16 residues. In DNA, the CDR3 is TGTGCCAGCAGCCAAGCAGGACTAGTTCGACCCTACGAGCAGTACTTC. Translation gives CASSQAGLVRPYEQYF.

The CDR3 nucleotides are TGTGCCAGCAGCCCGCTCGGTGGCAACGGGGAAAAACTGTTTTTT. This codes for CASSPLGGNGEKLFF. This chain joins TRBV7-3 and TRBJ1-4; D is unclear. Per germline, CDR1 SGHTA and CDR2 FQGTGA. CDR3 length equals 15 residues. The V end lost 5 bases, the J end lost 8 bases, and 18 bases lay between the germline ends.

CDR3 sequence: CASSKGGQSYEQYF. CDR3 in DNA: TGTGCCAGCAGCAAAGGGGGACAGAGCTACGAGCAGTACTTC. V is TRBV7-3 and J is TRBJ2-7; 7 bases match TRBD1. The CDR3 consists of 14 residues. V was clipped by 5 bases and J by 3 bases; unmatched bases: 7. CDR1 is SGHTA and CDR2 is FQGTGA in the germline V gene.

This chain links TRBV2 with TRBJ1-5, with D perhaps matching TRBD1 (5 bases). V was trimmed by 4 bases and J by 4 bases, leaving 11 bases between them. Germline V gene lookup returns CDR1 SNHLY and CDR2 FYNNEI. The CDR3 extends over 14 amino acids. The CDR3 region is CASSGRTLNQPQHF. The CDR3 DNA reads as TGTGCCAGCAGTGGAAGGACACTAAATCAGCCCCAGCATTTT. The complete variable domain, with remaining parts taken from reference TRBV2 and TRBJ1-5, reads EPEVTQTPSHQVTQMGQEVILRCVPISNHLYFYWYRQILGQKVEFLVSFYNNEISEKSEIFDDQFSVERPDGSNFTLKIRSTKLEDSAMYFCASSGRTLNQPQHFGDGTRLSIL.

This chain's CDR3 is CASSFQGAGLSRSPYEQYF. CDR3 in DNA: TGCGCCAGCAGCTTTCAGGGGGCGGGCTTAAGCCGGTCCCCCTACGAGCAGTACTTC. The chain carries TRBV5-1 and TRBJ2-7, with 8 bases aligning to TRBD1. This CDR3 comprises 19 residues. CDR1 SGHRS and CDR2 YFSETQ come from the germline V gene. Losses at the gene ends were 2 bases for V and 2 bases for J; bases not matched to a gene: 18.

The chain combines TRBV6-5 with TRBJ2-2, with 7 positions matching TRBD2. Germline V CDR1 and CDR2: MNHEY, SVGAGI. CDR3 length: 16 amino acids. V lost 0 bases to trimming and J lost 4 bases; unmatched junction nucleotides: 5. The CDR3 spells CASSYSGGARTGELFF. The CDR3 DNA reads as TGTGCCAGCAGTTACTCGGGAGGGGCCCGCACCGGGGAGCTGTTTTTT.

The V and J genes are TRBV24-1 and TRBJ2-1, with TRBD1 identical over 7 bases. CDR3 length: 15 amino acids. Germline-derived CDR1 and CDR2 are KGHDR and SFDVKD. With 5 bases clipped from V and 6 bases from J, the junction kept 9 bases outside the gene matches. CDR3 loop: CATSVSAGGGNEQFF. The CDR3 DNA is TGTGCCACCAGTGTGTCGGCAGGGGGTGGCAATGAGCAGTTCTTC.

The chain links TRBV6-5 to TRBJ2-3, with 7 bases aligning to TRBD1. This CDR3 has 14 amino acids. The V gene's germline CDR1 is MNHEY and CDR2 SVGAGI. The junction had 8 bases not matched to a gene; V was cut back by 8 bases and J by 3 bases. The CDR3 bases are TGTGCCAGCGGACCGGGACAGATAACAGATACGCAGTATTTT. It is translated as CASGPGQITDTQYF.

The CDR3 sequence is CASSPSGSSYNEQFF. The CDR3, as DNA: TGTGCCAGCAGCCCTAGCGGGAGCTCCTACAATGAGCAGTTCTTC. The rearrangement links TRBV27 to TRBJ2-1, with 10 positions matching TRBD2. This CDR3 is 15 amino acids long. Germline values: CDR1 MNHEY, CDR2 SMNVEV (reference sequence). Trimming cost V 6 bases and J 0 bases; bases outside gene matches: 2.

The chain combines TRBV5-4 with TRBJ1-4; D might be TRBD1 (5 bases). The CDR3 consists of 17 residues. Germline assignment: CDR1 SGHNT and CDR2 YYREEE (reference sequence). Trimming stripped 0 bases from V and 7 bases from J, with 19 bases between. CDR3 amino acids: CASSLGPQGASGEKLFF. CDR3 nucleotides: TGTGCCAGCAGCTTGGGACCCCAAGGGGCTAGTGGTGAAAAACTGTTTTTT.

This clone has only a few counts. This chain uses TRBV27 with TRBJ2-7; possible D gene TRBD1, 5 bases. V dropped 5 bases and J dropped 0 bases, with 17 bases sitting between them. This CDR3 spans 16 amino acids. CDR1 and CDR2 (germline): MNHEY, SMNVEV (reference sequence). The CDR3 DNA is TGTGCCAGCAGTCGTTATCCAGGTGACAGCTCCTACGAGCAGTACTTC. Its translation is CASSRYPGDSSYEQYF.

This clone was found once. The chain recombines TRBV29-1 with TRBJ1-2; a weak D match, TRBD1 (5 bases). Trimming shortened V by 6 bases and J by 3 bases, and 11 bases separated the two germline ends. This CDR3 has 12 amino acids. Germline CDR1 is SQVTM and CDR2 is ANQGSEA. The CDR3 coding sequence is TGCAGCGTCCAGGCGGGGGACTATGGCTACACCTTC. Translation gives CSVQAGDYGYTF. Supplemented by reference TRBV29-1 and TRBJ1-2, the full variable domain reads SAVISQKPSRDICQRGTSLTIQCQVDSQVTMMFWYRQQPGQSLTLIATANQGSEATYESGFVIDKFPISRPNLTFSTLTVSNMSPEDSSIYLCSVQAGDYGYTFGSGTRLTVV.

The chain combines TRBV19 with TRBJ2-1, with 7 bases matching TRBD1. This CDR3 spans 16 amino acids. J gave up 2 bases and V 5 bases, and 9 bases lay outside the gene matches. The germline V gene encodes CDR1 LNHDA and CDR2 SQIVND (reference sequence). The CDR3 DNA sequence: TGTGCCAGTAGTCCAGCTACAGGGGCGGCCTACAATGAGCAGTTCTTC. Residues: CASSPATGAAYNEQFF. Complete variable domain (other parts from reference TRBV19 and TRBJ2-1): DGGITQSPKYLFRKEGQNVTLSCEQNLNHDAMYWYRQDPGQGLRLIYYSQIVNDFQKGDIAEGYSVSREKKESFPLTVTSAQKNPTAFYLCASSPATGAAYNEQFFGPGTRLTVL.

The V gene is TRBV9, the J gene TRBJ2-5; 10 nucleotides line up with TRBD2. V dropped 4 bases and J dropped 2; count of bases not matched to a gene: 8. CDR3 length equals 16 residues. Looked up from germline, CDR1 is SGDLS and CDR2 is YYNGEE. This CDR3 reads CASSLSPLAGQETQYF. The DNA for the CDR3 is TGTGCCAGCAGCTTAAGTCCACTAGCGGGACAAGAGACCCAGTACTTC.

Only one count was recorded for this clone. The chain has TRBV6-2 or TRBV6-3 and TRBJ1-5, with 10 bases aligning to TRBD1. The germline gives CDR1 MNHEY, CDR2 SVGEGT. J lost 1 base, V lost 2 bases, and 8 bases had no gene match. There are 18 residues in the CDR3. For the CDR3, the DNA is TGTGCCAGCAGTTACGACGCGTGGACAGGGGGGAGCAATCAGCCCCAGCATTTT. It specifies CASSYDAWTGGSNQPQHF.

The V gene is TRBV6-5, the J gene TRBJ2-7, with 7 bases identical to TRBD2. V lost 7 bases to trimming and J lost 3 bases; unmatched junction nucleotides: 9. Germline V gene data show CDR1 as MNHEY and CDR2 as SVGAGI. This CDR3 is 14 amino acids long. CDR3 region: CASIPPGGSYEQYF. The CDR3 region has the DNA TGTGCCAGCATCCCTCCCGGGGGGAGCTACGAGCAGTACTTC.

The rearrangement uses TRBV19 and TRBJ1-5, with TRBD1 as a possible D gene (5 bases). The CDR3 length is 16 residues. Germline V gene data show CDR1 as LNHDA and CDR2 as SQIVND (reference sequence). Trimming took off 6 bases at V and 2 bases at J, with 17 bases between the two ends. The CDR3 region has the DNA TGTGCCAGTAGGCGGGACCGGGATAGCGGCAATCAGCCCCAGCATTTT. It is translated as CASRRDRDSGNQPQHF.

This rearrangement joins TRBV7-9 to TRBJ1-1; D might be TRBD1 (5 bases). The CDR3 spans 16 residues. CDR1 and CDR2 (germline): SEHNR, FQNEAQ (reference sequence). Trimming left V 7 bases short and J 0 bases short, with 18 bases between. The CDR3 protein is CASNPWGGPMNTEAFF. The CDR3 region has the DNA TGTGCCAGCAACCCGTGGGGGGGACCTATGAACACTGAAGCTTTCTTT.

The chain links TRBV5-1 to TRBJ1-2, with 8 bases lining up with TRBD1. Trimming cost V 3 bases and J 1 base; bases outside gene matches: 5. In germline, CDR1 is SGHRS, CDR2 YFSETQ. The CDR3 has 15 residues. CDR3 DNA: TGCGCCAGCAGCTCGGACAGGGCGTTTAACTATGGCTACACCTTC. Translation gives CASSSDRAFNYGYTF. Full variable domain (outside the CDR3, taken from reference TRBV5-1 and TRBJ1-2): KAGVTQTPRYLIKTRGQQVTLSCSPISGHRSVSWYQQTPGQGLQFLFEYFSETQRNKGNFPGRFSGRQFSNSRSEMNVSTLELGDSALYLCASSSDRAFNYGYTFGSGTRLTVV.

In the case of this clone: Other nucleotide sequences in the sample specify the same CDR3. The chain employs TRBV10-3 and TRBJ2-1, with D perhaps matching TRBD2 (5 bases). The germline V gene encodes CDR1 ENHRY and CDR2 SYGVKD. CDR3 length equals 14 residues. Deletions cut 8 bases from V and 0 bases from J, with 11 bases between. CDR3 sequence (DNA): TGTGCCATCCGGAGCGGATCCTCCTACAATGAGCAGTTCTTC. As protein: CAIRSGSSYNEQFF.

This chain connects TRBV5-6 to TRBJ1-2; D not certain. The CDR3 totals 12 residues. V dropped 10 bases and J dropped 1 base, with 11 bases sitting between them. Germline values: CDR1 SGHDT, CDR2 YYEEEE. The chain's CDR3 is CASGQLNYGYTF. The CDR3 nucleotides are TGTGCCTCTGGGCAGCTTAACTATGGCTACACCTTC.